Below, 4 T cell receptor beta chains from the same sample are listed, as sequenced in a study of siplizumab effects on memory and regulatory T cells. Libraries were prepared by immunoSEQ multiplex PCR; TCRdb keeps only in-frame clonotypes and omits some of them. The table includes some 110,000 clones, just over 90% detected once. The sample taken for sequencing was CD4+ T cells sorted from blood. These receptors were taken from a human donor in good health.

The chain carries TRBV7-2 and TRBJ2-1; 10 nucleotides line up with TRBD2. CDR1 is SGHTA, CDR2 FQGNSA, per germline. Losses at the gene ends were 0 bases for V and 2 bases for J; bases not matched to a gene: 7. CDR3 size: 18 residues. DNA of the CDR3: TGTGCCAGCAGCTTAGCTAGCGGGAGGACACGTACCTACAATGAGCAGTTCTTC. Its translation: CASSLASGRTRTYNEQFF.

V is TRBV27 and J is TRBJ1-5; D call uncertain. With 5 bases removed from V and 4 bases from J, the gap between germline ends came to 9 bases. The CDR3 is 13 amino acids. Germline CDR1 reads MNHEY; CDR2 reads SMNVEV (reference sequence). DNA of the CDR3: TGTGCCAGCAGTCCCCGGAGAAATCAGCCCCAGCATTTT. Encoded protein: CASSPRRNQPQHF.

V usage is TRBV9 and J usage is TRBJ1-1, with a weak D call TRBD1 (6 bases). Deletions cut 0 bases from V and 1 base from J, with 10 bases between. The V gene's germline CDR1 is SGDLS and CDR2 YYNGEE. The CDR3 is made up of 15 amino acids. The CDR3 is CASSVVDSRNTEAFF. CDR3 in DNA: TGTGCCAGCAGCGTAGTGGACAGTCGGAACACTGAAGCTTTCTTT.

The V and J genes are TRBV7-2 and TRBJ1-5, with 8 bases lining up with TRBD1. CDR3 length equals 15 residues. Germline CDR1 is SGHTA and CDR2 is FQGNSA. The ends lost 0 bases at V and 11 bases at J; junction bases unmatched: 9. CDR3 sequence reads: CASSLASSGGRAQHF. CDR3 bases: TGTGCCAGCAGCTTAGCGAGTTCAGGGGGCCGGGCCCAGCATTTT.